This TCR beta chain was obtained from a study of cytomegalovirus exposure and HLA in healthy donors. Findings and caveats of the study: Accurate predictions that matched the HLA-A and HLA-B alleles of most subjects were reportedly made from TCR beta sequences. CMV antigen specificity was confirmed in vitro for three CMV-associated chains. The presence/absence work took it that sequencing depth was about the same across donors. The authors listed 150 or so TCR beta chains as cytomegalovirus-associated.

A remark on this clone: Its antigen remains unidentified.

The PCR contained 60 Vbeta and 13 Jbeta primers. Using immunoSEQ multiplex PCR, the repertoire was profiled, and TCRdb retains in-frame clones only, with some absent. The sample consists of roughly 120,000 clones, about 8.5% of them appearing once. V was pared by 1 base and J by 1 base, with 4 bases between. CDR3 length: 13 residues. CDR1 and CDR2 (germline): LGHNA, YSLEER. Specimen: PBMCs. The rearrangement links TRBV4-3 to TRBJ2-5; D call uncertain. This sequence was found in a man between 40 and 49 years old in good health and CMV-seronegative. In nucleotides, the CDR3 is TGCGCCAGCAGCCAAGCGGTCCAAGAGACCCAGTACTTC. Protein: CASSQAVQETQYF.